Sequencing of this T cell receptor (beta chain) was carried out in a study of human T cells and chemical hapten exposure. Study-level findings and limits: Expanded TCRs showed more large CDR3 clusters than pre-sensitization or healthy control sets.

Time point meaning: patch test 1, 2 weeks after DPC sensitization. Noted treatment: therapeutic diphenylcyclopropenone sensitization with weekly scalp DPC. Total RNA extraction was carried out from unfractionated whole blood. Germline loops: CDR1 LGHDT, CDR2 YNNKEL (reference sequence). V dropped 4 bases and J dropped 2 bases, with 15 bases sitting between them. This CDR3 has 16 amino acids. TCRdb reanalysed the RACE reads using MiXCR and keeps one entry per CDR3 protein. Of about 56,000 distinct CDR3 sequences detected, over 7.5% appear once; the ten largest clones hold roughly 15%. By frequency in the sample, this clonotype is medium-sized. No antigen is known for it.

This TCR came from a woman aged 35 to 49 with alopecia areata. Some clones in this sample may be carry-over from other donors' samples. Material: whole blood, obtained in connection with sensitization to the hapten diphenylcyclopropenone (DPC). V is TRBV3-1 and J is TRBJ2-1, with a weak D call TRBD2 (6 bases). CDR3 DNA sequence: TGTGCCAGCAGCCTACTAGCTGAACTAGCCTACAATGAGCAGTTCTTC. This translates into CASSLLAELAYNEQFF.